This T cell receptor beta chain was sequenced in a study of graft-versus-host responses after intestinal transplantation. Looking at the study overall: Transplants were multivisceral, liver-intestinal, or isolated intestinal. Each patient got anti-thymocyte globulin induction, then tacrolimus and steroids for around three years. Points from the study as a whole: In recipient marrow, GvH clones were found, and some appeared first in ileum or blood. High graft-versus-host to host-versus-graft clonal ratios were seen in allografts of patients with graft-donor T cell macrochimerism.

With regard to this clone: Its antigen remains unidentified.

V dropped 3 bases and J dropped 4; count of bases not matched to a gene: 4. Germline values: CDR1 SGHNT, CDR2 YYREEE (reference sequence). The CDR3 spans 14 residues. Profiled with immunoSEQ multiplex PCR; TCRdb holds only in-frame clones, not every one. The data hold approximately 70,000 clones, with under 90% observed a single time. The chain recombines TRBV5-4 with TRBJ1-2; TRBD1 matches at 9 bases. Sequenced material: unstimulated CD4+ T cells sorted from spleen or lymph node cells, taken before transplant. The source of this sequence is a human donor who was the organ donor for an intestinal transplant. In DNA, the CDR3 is TGTGCCAGCAGCTCCGGGACAGGGACCTATGGCTACACCTTC. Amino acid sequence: CASSSGTGTYGYTF.